This T cell receptor beta chain stems from a study of blood T cell repertoires in COVID-19. On the study more broadly: Sample material is recorded as cDNA or gDNA derived from T cells, B-cell-depleted T cells, or PBMCs.

The V and J ends lost 4 bases and 4 bases respectively, with 16 bases between them. The CDR3 runs to 15 residues. Germline V lookup: CDR1 SEHNR, CDR2 FQNEAQ (reference sequence). Source study methods: Quantification of nucleated cells was approximated via reference gene primer amplification. Clones were read by immunoSEQ multiplex PCR, and TCRdb kept only the in-frame ones, dropping some. The D gene and trimming were derived from the DNA, and the V and J assignments and clone size from that table. The sample has approximately 190,000 clones; about four fifths are singletons. This sequence originates from a woman in her sixties or seventies with active or convalescent COVID-19. The rearrangement joins TRBV7-9 to TRBJ2-5; D may be TRBD1 (6 bases). Sequencing was performed on peripheral blood. CDR3 in amino acids: CASSSEGLQGETQYF. CDR3 bases: TGTGCCAGCAGCTCCGAGGGCCTACAGGGAGAGACCCAGTACTTC.